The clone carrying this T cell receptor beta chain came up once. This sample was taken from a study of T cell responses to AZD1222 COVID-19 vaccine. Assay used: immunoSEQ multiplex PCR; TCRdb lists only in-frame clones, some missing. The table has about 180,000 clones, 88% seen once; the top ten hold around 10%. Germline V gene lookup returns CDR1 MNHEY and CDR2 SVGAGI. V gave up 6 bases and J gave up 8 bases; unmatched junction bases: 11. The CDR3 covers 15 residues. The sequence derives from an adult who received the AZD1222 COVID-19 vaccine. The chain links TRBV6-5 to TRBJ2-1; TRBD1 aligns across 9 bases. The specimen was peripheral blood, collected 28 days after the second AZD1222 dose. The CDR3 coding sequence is TGTGCCAGCAGCCCCGGGACAGGGAGCTGGGATGAGCAGTTCTTC. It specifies CASSPGTGSWDEQFF.